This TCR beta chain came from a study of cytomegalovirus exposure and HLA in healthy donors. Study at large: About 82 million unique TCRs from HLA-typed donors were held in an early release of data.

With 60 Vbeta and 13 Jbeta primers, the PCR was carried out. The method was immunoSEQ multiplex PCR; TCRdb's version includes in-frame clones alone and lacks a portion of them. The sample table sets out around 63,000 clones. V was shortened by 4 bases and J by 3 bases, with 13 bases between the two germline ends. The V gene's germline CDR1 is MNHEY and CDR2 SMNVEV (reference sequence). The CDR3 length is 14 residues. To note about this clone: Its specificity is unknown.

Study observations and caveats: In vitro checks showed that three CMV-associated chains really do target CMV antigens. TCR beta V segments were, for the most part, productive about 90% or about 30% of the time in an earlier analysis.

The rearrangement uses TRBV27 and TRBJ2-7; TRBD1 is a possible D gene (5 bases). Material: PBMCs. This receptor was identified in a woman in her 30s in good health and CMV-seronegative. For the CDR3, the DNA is TGTGCCAGCAGTTCCCGACAGCGCCTCTACGAGCAGTACTTC. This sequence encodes CASSSRQRLYEQYF.